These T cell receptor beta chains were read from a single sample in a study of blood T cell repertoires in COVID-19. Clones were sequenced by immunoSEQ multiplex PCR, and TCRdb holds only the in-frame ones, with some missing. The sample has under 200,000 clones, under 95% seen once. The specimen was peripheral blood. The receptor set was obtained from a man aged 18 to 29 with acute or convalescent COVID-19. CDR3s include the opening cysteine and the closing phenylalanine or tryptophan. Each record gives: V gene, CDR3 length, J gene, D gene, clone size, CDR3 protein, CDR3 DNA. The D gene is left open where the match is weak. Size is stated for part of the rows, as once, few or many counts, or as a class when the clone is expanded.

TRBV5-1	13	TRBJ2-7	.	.	CASSMDGAYEQYF	TGCGCCAGCAGCATGGACGGAGCCTACGAGCAGTACTTC
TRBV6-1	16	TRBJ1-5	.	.	CASSVGQPGGYQPQHF	TGTGCCAGCAGTGTTGGACAGCCAGGCGGGTATCAGCCCCAGCATTTT
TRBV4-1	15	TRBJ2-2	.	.	CASSQGLVSTGELFF	TGCGCCAGCAGCCAAGGGCTCGTCAGCACCGGGGAGCTGTTTTTT
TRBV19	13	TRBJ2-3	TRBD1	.	CASSNRGLYAQYF	TGTGCCAGTAGTAACAGGGGCCTATACGCGCAGTATTTT
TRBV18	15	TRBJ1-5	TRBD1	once	CASSPQGDRNQPQHF	TGTGCCAGCTCACCACAGGGGGACAGAAATCAGCCCCAGCATTTT
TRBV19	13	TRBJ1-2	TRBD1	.	CASHRDSYYGYTF	TGTGCCAGTCACCGGGACAGCTACTATGGCTACACCTTC
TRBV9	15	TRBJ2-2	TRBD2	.	CASSISGGSTGELFF	TGTGCCAGCAGCATTAGCGGGGGGTCAACCGGGGAGCTGTTTTTT
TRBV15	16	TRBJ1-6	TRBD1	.	CATSRTPGQSNSPLHF	TGTGCCACCAGCAGGACACCGGGACAGTCGAATTCACCCCTCCACTTT
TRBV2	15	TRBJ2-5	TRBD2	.	CASSPTSGRRETQYF	TGTGCCAGCAGTCCAACTAGCGGGAGAAGAGAGACCCAGTACTTC
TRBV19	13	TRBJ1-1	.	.	CASSVDSDTEAFF	TGTGCCAGTTCCGTGGACAGCGACACTGAAGCTTTCTTT
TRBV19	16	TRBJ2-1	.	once	CASSETTGLSYNEQFF	TGTGCCAGTAGTGAGACCACAGGGTTGTCCTACAATGAGCAGTTCTTC
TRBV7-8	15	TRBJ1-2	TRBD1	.	CASSPQRQGRGGYTF	TGTGCCAGCAGCCCGCAAAGACAGGGAAGGGGTGGCTACACCTTC
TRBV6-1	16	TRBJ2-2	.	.	CASREMVLTDTGELFF	TGTGCCAGCAGGGAAATGGTTCTGACTGACACCGGGGAGCTGTTTTTT
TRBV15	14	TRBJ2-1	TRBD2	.	CATSLSGRGDEQFF	TGTGCCACCAGCTTGAGCGGGAGAGGGGATGAGCAGTTCTTC
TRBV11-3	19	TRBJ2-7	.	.	CASSDHPTVSLRSTYEQYF	TGTGCCAGCAGCGACCACCCGACAGTTTCTTTAAGATCAACCTACGAGCAGTACTTC
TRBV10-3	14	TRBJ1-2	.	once	CAISLLQGEHGYTF	TGTGCCATCTCGCTACTACAGGGAGAACATGGCTACACCTTC
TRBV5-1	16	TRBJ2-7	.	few	CASSLLTPGATSEQYF	TGCGCCAGCAGCTTGTTGACCCCAGGGGCAACTTCCGAGCAGTACTTC
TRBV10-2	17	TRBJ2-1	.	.	CASSESSPGDSYNEQFF	TGCGCCAGCAGTGAGTCGTCTCCCGGAGATTCCTACAATGAGCAGTTCTTC
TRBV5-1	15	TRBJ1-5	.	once	CASSLGLEGGQPQHF	TGCGCCAGCAGCTTGGGACTCGAGGGAGGACAGCCCCAGCATTTT
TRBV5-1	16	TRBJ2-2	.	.	CASSSATGQNTGELFF	TGCGCCAGCAGTTCAGCTACGGGACAGAACACCGGGGAGCTGTTTTTT
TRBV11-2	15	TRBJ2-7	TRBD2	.	CASSLGGGAPYEQYF	TGTGCCAGCAGCTTAGGCGGGGGGGCCCCCTACGAGCAGTACTTC
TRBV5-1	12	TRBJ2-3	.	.	CASSLQSDTQYF	TGCGCCAGCAGCTTACAGTCAGATACGCAGTATTTT
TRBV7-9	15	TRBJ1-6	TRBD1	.	CASSLEGTGNSPLHF	TGTGCCAGCAGCTTAGAGGGGACAGGGAATTCACCCCTCCACTTT
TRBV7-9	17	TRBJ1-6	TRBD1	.	CASSLAVGTASNSPLHF	TGTGCCAGCAGCTTAGCCGTAGGGACAGCCAGTAATTCACCCCTCCACTTT
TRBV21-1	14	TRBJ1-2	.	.	CASSKGTGTHGYTF	TGTGCCAGCAGCAAAGGGACGGGGACTCACGGCTACACCTTC
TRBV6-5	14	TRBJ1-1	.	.	CASSYSNRNTEAFF	TGTGCCAGCAGTTACTCGAACAGAAACACTGAAGCTTTCTTT
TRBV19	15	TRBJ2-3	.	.	CASSKLATSTDTQYF	TGTGCCAGTAGTAAGCTAGCTACTAGCACAGATACGCAGTATTTT